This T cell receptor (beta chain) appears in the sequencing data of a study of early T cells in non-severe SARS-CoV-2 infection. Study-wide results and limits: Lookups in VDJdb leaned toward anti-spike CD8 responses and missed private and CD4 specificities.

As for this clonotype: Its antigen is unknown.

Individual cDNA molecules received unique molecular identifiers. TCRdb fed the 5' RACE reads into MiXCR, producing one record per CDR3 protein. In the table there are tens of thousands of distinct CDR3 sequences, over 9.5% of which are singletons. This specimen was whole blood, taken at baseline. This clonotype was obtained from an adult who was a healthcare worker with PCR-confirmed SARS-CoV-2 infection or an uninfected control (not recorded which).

CDR3 sequence: CASSEDSGNQPQHF. For the CDR3, the DNA is TGTGCCAGCAGTGAAGATTCAGGCAATCAGCCCCAGCATTTT. The chain uses TRBV2 and TRBJ1-5; D not resolved. Per germline, CDR1 SNHLY and CDR2 FYNNEI. Trimming stripped 1 base from V and 2 bases from J, with 6 bases between. There are 14 residues in the CDR3.